The entry below gives a single T cell receptor (beta chain) sequence along with its context. This clonotype was seen only a few times. Its antigen specificity is not known. No per-base quality is available; no much larger clone lies one base away. This specimen's time point label, per the study, means: persistent/refractory GD, antithyroid drugs over 5 years with positive TRAb. For both TCR sequencing and RNA sequencing, RNA was extracted from PBMCs in TRIzol. The diagnosis of Graves' disease followed American Thyroid Association guidelines. The patients came from an endocrinology department in Xi'an, China. Each patient gave roughly 10 milliliters of peripheral blood, collected in an EDTA anticoagulant tube. Ficoll Paque Plus density gradient separation was used to isolate PBMCs, and no further T cell sorting was performed. An Agilent 2100 Bioanalyzer and agarose gel were used to check RNA quality, and a NanoDrop 2000 was used to measure RNA concentration.

Library preparation used multiplex PCR. Sequencing instrument: Illumina HiSeq 4000. iRepertoire HTBI primers and Arm-PCR amplification of CDR3 regions were used to construct TCR beta libraries. PCR products were gel purified before sequencing. As for how the authors treated the data: Gene usage analysis of CDR3 amino acid clonotypes relied on the roughly 67 TRBV and 15 or so TRBJ segments identified across samples. COPE and FqMerger were used to merge the filtered high-quality paired reads into contigs. Contigs were aligned with BLAST to IMGT TRBV, TRBD and TRBJ reference genes, and CDR3 was defined per IMGT. Clonotypes above 0.1% frequency were classified as highly expanded clones. Shannon entropy was used to measure repertoire diversity, and the Gini coefficient was used to measure V-J evenness. Clonotypes shared by more than one individual were considered public. In-frame beta chains were kept once TCRdb had trimmed the public reads at Q25 with fastp and called clones with MiXCR. CDR3 protein sequences are deduplicated, and each keeps its most common genes and DNA. These V and J calls rely on TCRdb rather than the paper's analysis. This sample is represented by about 400,000 distinct CDR3 sequences; more than 20% of them were singletons. Around 20% of the sample belongs to the ten largest clones.

These data are taken from a study of regulatory T cells in long-lasting Graves disease (dated by TCRdb to about 2021). About the investigation overall: Persistent Graves' disease meant more than 5 years of antithyroid drug treatment with TSH receptor autoantibodies that stayed positive. This study used TCR sequencing and RNA sequencing of peripheral blood to compare persistent Graves' disease patients against newly diagnosed Graves' disease patients. The study was registered as a clinical trial and conducted in China. A total of about 35 samples underwent TCR sequencing, from about 13 patients with persistent Graves' disease and approximately 20 patients with newly diagnosed Graves' disease. On average, persistent Graves' disease patients in the clinical cohort had been on antithyroid drugs for approximately ten years. Beyond this particular receptor, the publication reports: More public clonotypes were shared among persistent patients (around 3,000) than among newly diagnosed patients (approximately 930). The authors noted that the small sample size was a limitation that may lower accuracy. Only the TCR beta chain was sequenced and analyzed. Lower TCR Shannon entropy and fewer highly expanded clones were observed in persistent Graves' disease patients than in newly diagnosed patients, which suggested clonal expansion. Peripheral blood alone was examined, since thyroid tissue, which constituted the primary lesion, could not be accessed.

This TCR was sampled from a female donor with Graves disease. The sample here was peripheral blood mononuclear cells (PBMCs), taken when the disease was refractory, from a patient treated with antithyroid drugs.

The CDR3 region has the sequence CASSQDSTAVSQHF. The nucleotide sequence reads TGTGCCAGCAGCCAAGACAGTACCGCCGTGTCCCAGCATTTT. The V gene is TRBV3-1 and the J gene is TRBJ1-5; the D gene remains uncertain. The germline V gene encodes CDR1 LGHDT and CDR2 YNNKEL (reference sequence). V is reduced by 0 bases and J by 11 bases, leaving a spacing of 14 bases between them. There are 14 amino acids in the CDR3, from cysteine to phenylalanine inclusive. Only the CDR3 DNA stays, 42 bases, in frame from base 1.